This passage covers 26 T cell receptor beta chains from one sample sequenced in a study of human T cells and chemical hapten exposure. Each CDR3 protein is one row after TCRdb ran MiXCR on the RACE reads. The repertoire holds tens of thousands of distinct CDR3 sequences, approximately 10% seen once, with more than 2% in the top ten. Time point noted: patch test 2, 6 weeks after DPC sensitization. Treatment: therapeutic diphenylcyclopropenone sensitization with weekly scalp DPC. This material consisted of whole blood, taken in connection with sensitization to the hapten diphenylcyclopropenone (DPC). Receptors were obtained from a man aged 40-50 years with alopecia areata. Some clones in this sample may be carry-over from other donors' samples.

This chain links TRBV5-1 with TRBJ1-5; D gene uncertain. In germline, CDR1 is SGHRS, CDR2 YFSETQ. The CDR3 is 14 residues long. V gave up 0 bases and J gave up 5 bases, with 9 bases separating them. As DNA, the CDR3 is TGCGCCAGCAGCTTGGAAGGCCAGTATCAGCCCCAGCATTTT. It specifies CASSLEGQYQPQHF.

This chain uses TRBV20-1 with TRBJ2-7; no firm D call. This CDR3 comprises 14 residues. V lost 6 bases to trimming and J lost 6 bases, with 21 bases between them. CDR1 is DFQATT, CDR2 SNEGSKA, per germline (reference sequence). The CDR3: CSAEVGPNPSEQYF. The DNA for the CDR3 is TGCAGTGCCGAAGTTGGGCCCAATCCAAGCGAGCAGTACTTC.

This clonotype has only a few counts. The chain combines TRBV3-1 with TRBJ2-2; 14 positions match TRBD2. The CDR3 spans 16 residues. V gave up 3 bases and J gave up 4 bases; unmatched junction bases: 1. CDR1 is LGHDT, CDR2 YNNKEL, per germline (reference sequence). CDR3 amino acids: CASSQGLAGATGELFF. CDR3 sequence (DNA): TGTGCCAGCAGCCAGGGACTAGCGGGAGCCACCGGGGAGCTGTTTTTT.

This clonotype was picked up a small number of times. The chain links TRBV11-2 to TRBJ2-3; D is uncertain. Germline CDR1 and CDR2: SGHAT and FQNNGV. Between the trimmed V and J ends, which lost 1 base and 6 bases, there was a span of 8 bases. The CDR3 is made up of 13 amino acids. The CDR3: CASSLGRWDTQYF. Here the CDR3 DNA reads TGTGCCAGCAGCTTAGGCCGGTGGGATACGCAGTATTTT.

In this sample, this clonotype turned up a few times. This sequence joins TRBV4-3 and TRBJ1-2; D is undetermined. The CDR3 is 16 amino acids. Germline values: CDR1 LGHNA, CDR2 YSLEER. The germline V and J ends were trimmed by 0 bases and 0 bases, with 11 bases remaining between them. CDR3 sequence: CASSQDRQTSNYGYTF. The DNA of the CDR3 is TGCGCCAGCAGCCAAGATAGGCAGACTTCTAACTATGGCTACACCTTC.

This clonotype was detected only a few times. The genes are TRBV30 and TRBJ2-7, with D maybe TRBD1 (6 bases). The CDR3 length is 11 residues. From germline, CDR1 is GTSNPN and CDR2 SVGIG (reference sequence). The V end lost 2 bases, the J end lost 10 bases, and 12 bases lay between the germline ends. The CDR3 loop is CAWSNGQIQYF. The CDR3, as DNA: TGTGCCTGGAGTAACGGACAGATACAGTACTTC.

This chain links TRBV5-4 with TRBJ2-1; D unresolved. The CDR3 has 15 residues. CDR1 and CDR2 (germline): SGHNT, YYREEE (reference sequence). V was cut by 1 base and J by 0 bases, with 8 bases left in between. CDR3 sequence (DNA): TGTGCCAGCAGCTTGAGGTCAGGCTCCTACAATGAGCAGTTCTTC. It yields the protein CASSLRSGSYNEQFF.

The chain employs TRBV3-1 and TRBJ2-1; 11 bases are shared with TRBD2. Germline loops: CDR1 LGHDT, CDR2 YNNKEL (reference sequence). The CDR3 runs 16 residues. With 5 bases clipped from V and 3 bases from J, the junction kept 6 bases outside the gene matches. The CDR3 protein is CASSFPGTSGYNEQFF. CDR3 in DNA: TGTGCCAGCAGCTTTCCCGGGACTAGCGGCTACAATGAGCAGTTCTTC.

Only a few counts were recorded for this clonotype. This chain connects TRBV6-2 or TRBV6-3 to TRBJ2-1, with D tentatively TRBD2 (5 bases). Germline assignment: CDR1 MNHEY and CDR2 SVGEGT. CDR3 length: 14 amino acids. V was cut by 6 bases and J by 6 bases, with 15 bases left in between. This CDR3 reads CASSSTDYPNEQFF. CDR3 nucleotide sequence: TGTGCCAGCAGCTCTACCGACTACCCCAATGAGCAGTTCTTC.

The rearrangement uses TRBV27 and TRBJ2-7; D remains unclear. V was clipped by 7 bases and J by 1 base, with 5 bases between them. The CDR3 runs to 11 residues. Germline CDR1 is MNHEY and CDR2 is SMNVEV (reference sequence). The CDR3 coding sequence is TGTGCCAGCATCAATTCCTACGAGCAGTACGTC. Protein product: CASINSYEQYV.

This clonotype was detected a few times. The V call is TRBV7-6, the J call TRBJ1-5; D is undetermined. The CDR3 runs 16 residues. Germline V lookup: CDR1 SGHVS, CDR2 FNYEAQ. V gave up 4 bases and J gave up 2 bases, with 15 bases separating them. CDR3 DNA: TGTGCCAGCAGCTCGCAAACGGGGTTGGGCAATCAGCCCCAGCATTTT. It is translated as CASSSQTGLGNQPQHF.

CDR3 amino acids: CASSEQGDTQYF. The CDR3 DNA is TGCGCCAGCAGTGAGCAGGGAGATACGCAGTATTTT. This chain uses TRBV10-2 with TRBJ2-3; the D gene is possibly TRBD1 (5 bases). From germline, CDR1 is WSHSY and CDR2 SAAADI. The CDR3 consists of 12 residues. V lost 2 bases and J 5 bases, leaving 5 bases between the germline ends.

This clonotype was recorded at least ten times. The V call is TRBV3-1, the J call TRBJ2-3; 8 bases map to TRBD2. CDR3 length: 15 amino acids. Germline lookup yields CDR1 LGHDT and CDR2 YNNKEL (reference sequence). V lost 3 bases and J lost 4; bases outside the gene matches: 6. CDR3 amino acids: CASSHTTSGSDTQYF. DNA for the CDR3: TGTGCCAGCAGCCACACCACTAGCGGTTCAGATACGCAGTATTTT.

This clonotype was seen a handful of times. CDR3 loop: CASSALAASSYEQYV. The DNA of the CDR3 is TGTGCCAGCAGTGCACTAGCGGCCAGCTCCTACGAGCAGTACGTC. V usage is TRBV6-2 or TRBV6-3 and J usage is TRBJ2-7; 8 bases are a match to TRBD2. CDR1 is MNHEY, CDR2 SVGEGT, per germline. J was trimmed by 0 bases and V by 5 bases; bases with no gene match: 6. The CDR3 is made up of 15 amino acids.

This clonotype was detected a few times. CDR3 DNA sequence: TGTGCCAGCAGTCGCGGGACAGCGGGAAACAATGAGCAGTTCTTC. It encodes CASSRGTAGNNEQFF. The V call is TRBV6-5, the J call TRBJ2-1, with D perhaps TRBD1 or TRBD2 (7 bases each). The CDR3 spans 15 residues. The germline CDR1 and CDR2 sequences are MNHEY and SVGAGI. Trimming cost V 5 bases and J 5 bases, with 16 bases left between them.

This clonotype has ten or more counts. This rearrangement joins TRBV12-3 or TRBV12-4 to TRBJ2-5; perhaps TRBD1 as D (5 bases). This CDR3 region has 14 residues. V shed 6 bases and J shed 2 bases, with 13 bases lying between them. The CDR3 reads CASSRRQTQETQYF. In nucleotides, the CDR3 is TGTGCCAGCAGCCGAAGACAGACTCAAGAGACCCAGTACTTC.

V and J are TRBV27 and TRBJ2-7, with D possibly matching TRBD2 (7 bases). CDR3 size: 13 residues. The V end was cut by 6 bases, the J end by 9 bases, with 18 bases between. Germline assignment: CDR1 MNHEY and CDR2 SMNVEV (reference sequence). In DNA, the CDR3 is TGTGCCAGCAGGCCAGGGGCGGGAGAGGTGCAGTACTTC. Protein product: CASRPGAGEVQYF.

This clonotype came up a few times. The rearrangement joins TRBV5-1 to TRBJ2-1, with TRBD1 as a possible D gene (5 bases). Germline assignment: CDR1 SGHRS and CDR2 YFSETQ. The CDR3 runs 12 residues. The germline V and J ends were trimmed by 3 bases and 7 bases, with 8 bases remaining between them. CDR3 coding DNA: TGCGCCAGCAGCTCGCAGGGAAATGAGCAGTTCTTC. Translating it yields CASSSQGNEQFF.

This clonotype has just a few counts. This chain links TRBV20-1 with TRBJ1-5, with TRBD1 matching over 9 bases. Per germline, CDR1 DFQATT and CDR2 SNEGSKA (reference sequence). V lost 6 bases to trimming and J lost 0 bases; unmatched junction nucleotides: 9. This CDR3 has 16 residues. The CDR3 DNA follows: TGCAGTGCAACACAGGGGGCGCCGTATAGCAATCAGCCCCAGCATTTT. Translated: CSATQGAPYSNQPQHF.

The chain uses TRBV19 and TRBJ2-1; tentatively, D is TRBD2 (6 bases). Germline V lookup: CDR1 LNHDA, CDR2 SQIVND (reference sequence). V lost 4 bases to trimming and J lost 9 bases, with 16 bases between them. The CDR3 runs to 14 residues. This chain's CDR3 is CASSTTGGVGEQFF. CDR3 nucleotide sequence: TGTGCCAGTAGTACCACCGGAGGGGTTGGTGAGCAGTTCTTC.

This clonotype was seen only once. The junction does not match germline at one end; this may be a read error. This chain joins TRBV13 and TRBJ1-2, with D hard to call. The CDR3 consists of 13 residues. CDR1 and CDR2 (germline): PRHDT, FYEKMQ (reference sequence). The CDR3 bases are TGTGTCAGCAGCTTAAAGGGCTGGGATGGCTACACCTTC. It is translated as CVSSLKGWDGYTF.

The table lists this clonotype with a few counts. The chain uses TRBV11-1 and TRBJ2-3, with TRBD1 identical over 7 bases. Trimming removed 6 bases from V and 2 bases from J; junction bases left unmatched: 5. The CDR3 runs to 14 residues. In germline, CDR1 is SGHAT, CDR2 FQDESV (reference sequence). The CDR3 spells CASRIDRVTDTQYF. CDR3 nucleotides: TGTGCCAGCAGGATAGACAGGGTCACAGATACGCAGTATTTT.

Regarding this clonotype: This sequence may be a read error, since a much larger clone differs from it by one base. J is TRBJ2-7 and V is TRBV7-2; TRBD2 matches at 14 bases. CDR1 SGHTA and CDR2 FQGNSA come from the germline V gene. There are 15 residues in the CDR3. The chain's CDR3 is CASSSGTSGSYEKYF. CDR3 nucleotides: TGTGCCAGCAGCTCCGGGACTAGCGGGAGCTACGAGAAGTACTTC.

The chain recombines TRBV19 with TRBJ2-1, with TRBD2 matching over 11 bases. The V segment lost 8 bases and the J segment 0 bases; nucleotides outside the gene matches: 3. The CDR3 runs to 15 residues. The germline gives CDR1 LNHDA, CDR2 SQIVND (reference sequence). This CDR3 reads CASGLAGGSYNEQFF. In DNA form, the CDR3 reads TGTGCCAGTGGACTAGCGGGTGGCTCCTACAATGAGCAGTTCTTC.

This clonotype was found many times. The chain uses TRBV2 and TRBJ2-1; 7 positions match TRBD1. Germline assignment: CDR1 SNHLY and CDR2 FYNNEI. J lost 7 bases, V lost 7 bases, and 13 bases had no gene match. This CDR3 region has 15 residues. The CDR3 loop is CASTEGKGGRNEQFF. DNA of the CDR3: TGTGCCAGCACCGAGGGTAAAGGGGGCAGAAATGAGCAGTTCTTC.

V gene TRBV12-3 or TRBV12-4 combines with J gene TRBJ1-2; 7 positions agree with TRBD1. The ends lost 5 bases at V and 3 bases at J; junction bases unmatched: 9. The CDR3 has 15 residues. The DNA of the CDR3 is TGTGCCAGCAGTCCGGGACAGCGCCTGTACTATGGCTACACCTTC. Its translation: CASSPGQRLYYGYTF.